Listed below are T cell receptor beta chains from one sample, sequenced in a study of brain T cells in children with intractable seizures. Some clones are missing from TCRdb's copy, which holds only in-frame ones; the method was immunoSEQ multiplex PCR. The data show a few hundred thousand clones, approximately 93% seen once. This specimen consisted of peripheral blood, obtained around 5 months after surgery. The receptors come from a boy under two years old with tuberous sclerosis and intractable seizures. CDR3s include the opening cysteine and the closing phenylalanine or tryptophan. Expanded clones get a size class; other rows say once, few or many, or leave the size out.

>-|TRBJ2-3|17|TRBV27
CASSSPRAEGFTDTQYF
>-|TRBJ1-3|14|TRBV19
CASSIVQGSNTIYF
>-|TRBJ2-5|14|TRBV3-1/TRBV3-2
CASSGGSAQETQYF
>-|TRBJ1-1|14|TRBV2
CASRTGLNFGGAFF
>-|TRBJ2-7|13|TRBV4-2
CASSPYKSYEQYF
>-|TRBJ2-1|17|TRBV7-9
CASSPLPVAVEDNEQFF
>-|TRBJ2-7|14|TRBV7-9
CASSFFEAMDEQYF
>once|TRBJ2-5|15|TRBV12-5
CASGLGEGLPETQYF
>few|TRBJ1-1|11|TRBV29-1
CSVVGNTEAFF
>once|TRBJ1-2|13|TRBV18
CASSDDPNYGYTF
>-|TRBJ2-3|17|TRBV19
CASSIATSGISTDTQYF
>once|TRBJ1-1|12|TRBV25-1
CASSGAGPEAFF
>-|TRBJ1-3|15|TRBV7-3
CASSIDRASGNTIYF
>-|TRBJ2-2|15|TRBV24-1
CATSEREGEPGELFF
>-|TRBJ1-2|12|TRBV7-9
CASSSQGPGYTF
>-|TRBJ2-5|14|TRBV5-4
CASSLATNQETQYF
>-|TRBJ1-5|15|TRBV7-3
CASSLWGASNQPQHF
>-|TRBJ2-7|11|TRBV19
CASSMGYEQYF
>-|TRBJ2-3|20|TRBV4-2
CASSQVQNSIAGGPPDTQYF
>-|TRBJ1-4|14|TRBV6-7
CASSLDSCGEKLFF
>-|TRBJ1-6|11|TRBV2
CASSRDSPLHF
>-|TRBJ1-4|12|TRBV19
CASSPRTEKLFF
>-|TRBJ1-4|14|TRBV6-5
CASRPGTLNEKLFF
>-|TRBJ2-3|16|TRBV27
CASRETGTGIADTQYF
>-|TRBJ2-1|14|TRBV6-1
CATRQGAEYDEQFF
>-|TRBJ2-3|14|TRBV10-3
CATRLALSTDTQYF
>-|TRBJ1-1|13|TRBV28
CASRRTLNTEAFF
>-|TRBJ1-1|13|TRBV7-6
CASSLQGDTEAFF
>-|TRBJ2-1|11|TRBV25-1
CASQGPNEQFF
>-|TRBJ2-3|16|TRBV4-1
CASSDRGQPSTDTQYF
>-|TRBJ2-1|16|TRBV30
CAWTSLQTSAYNEQFF
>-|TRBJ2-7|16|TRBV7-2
CASTTPQGEPAYEQYF
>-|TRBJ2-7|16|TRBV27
CASSLSWGQGSYEQYF
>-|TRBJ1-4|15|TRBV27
CASSLYKGTNEKLFF
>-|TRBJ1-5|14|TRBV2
CASSEDGTLGPQHF
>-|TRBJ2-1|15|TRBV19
CASSMGQTSVNEQFF
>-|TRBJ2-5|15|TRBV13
CASSLGGTTQETQYF
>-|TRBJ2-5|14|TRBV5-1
CASSWEGRQETQYF
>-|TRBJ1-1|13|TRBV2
CASRNQGAREAFF
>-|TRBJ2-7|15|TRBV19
CASRLAEGQTYEQYF
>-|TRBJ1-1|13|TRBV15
CATSPFLSTEAFF